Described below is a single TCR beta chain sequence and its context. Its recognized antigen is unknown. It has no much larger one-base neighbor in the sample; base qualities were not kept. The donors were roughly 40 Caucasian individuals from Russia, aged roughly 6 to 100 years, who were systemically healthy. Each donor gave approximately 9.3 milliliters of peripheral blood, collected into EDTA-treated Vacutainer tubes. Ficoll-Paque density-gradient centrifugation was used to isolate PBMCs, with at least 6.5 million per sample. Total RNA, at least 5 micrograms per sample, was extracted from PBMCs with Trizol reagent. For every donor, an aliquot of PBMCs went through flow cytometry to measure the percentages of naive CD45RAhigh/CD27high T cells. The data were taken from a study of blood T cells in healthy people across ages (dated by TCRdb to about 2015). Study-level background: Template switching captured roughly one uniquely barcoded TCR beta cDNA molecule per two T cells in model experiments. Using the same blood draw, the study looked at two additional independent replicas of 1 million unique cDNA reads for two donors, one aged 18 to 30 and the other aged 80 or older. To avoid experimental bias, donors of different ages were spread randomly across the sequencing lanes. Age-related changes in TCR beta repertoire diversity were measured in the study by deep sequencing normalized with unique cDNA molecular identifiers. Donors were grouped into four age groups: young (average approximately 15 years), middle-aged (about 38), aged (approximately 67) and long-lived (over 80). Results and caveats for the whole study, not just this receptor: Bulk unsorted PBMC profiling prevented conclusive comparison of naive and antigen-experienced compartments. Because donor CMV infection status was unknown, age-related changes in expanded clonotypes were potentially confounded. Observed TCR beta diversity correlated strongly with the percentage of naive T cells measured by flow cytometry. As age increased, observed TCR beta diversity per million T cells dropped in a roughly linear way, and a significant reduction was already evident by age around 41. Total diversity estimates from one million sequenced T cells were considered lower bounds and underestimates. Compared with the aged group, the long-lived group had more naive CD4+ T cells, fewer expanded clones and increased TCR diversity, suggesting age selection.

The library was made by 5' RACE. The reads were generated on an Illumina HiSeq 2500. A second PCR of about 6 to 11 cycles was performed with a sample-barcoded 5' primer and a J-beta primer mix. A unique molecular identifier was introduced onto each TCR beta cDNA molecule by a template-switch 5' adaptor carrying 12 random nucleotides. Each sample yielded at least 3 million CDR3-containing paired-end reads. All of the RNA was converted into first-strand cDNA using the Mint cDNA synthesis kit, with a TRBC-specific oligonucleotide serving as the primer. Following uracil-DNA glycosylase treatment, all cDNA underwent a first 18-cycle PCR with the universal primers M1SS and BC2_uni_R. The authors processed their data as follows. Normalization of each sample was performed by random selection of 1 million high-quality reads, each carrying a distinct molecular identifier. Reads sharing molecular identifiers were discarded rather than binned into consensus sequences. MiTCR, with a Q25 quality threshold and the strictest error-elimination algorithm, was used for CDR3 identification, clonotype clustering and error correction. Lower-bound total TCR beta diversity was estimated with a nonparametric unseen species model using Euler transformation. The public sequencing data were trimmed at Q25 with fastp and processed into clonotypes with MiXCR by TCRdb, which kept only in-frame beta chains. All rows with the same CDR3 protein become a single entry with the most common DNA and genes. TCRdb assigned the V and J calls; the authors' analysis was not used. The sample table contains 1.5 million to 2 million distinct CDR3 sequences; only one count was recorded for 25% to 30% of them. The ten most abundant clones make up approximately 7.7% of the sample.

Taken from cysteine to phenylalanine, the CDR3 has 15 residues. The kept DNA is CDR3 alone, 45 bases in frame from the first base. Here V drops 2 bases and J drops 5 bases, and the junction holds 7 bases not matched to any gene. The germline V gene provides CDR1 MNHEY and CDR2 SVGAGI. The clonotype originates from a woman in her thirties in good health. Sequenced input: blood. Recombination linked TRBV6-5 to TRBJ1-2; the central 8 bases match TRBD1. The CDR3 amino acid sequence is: CASSYGGQDYYGYTF. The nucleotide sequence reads TGTGCCAGCAGTTACGGGGGACAGGACTATTATGGCTACACCTTC.